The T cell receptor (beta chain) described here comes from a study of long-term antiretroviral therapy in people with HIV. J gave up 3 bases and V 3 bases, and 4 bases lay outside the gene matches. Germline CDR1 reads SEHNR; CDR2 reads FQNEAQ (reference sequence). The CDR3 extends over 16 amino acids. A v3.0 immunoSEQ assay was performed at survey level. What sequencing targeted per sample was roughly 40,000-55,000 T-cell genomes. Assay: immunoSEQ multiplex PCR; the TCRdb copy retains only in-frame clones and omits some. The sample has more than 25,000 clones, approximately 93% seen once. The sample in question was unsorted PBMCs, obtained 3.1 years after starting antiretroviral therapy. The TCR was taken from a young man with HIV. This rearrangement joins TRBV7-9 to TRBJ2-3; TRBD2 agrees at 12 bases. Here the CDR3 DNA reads TGTGCCAGCAGCTTGACTAGCGGGAGTGGGACAGATACGCAGTATTTT. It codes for CASSLTSGSGTDTQYF.